The 28 T cell receptor beta chains listed next were all sequenced from one sample in a study of cytomegalovirus exposure and HLA in healthy donors. It was with 60 Vbeta and 13 Jbeta primers that the PCR ran. Generated by immunoSEQ multiplex PCR, the TCRdb table keeps only in-frame clones and is missing some. The table records about 200,000 clones, 60% to 80% of them present only once. The sequenced sample consisted of PBMCs. Receptor source: a woman aged 25 to 39 in good health and CMV-seronegative.

This clone has a single count. This sample includes further DNA sequences coding for the same CDR3. The V and J genes are TRBV10-1 and TRBJ2-3; 12 bases match TRBD2. Trimming removed 5 bases from V and 2 bases from J; junction bases left unmatched: 8. There are 17 residues in the CDR3. Germline assignment: CDR1 WNHNN and CDR2 SYGVQD (reference sequence). The CDR3 loop is CASSRKRLAGATDTQYF. For the CDR3, the DNA is TGCGCCAGCAGTCGAAAAAGACTAGCGGGGGCCACAGATACGCAGTATTTT.

The rearrangement joins TRBV25-1 to TRBJ2-7, with TRBD1 as a possible D gene (5 bases). V was shortened by 9 bases and J by 0 bases, with 15 bases between the two germline ends. Germline V lookup: CDR1 MGHDK, CDR2 SYGVNS. The CDR3 runs to 14 residues. In DNA form, the CDR3 reads TGTGCCAGGGTACAGGTAAATAGCTCCTACGAGCAGTACTTC. It codes for CARVQVNSSYEQYF.

The chain carries TRBV9 and TRBJ1-1; TRBD1 agrees at 7 bases. J gave up 3 bases and V 3 bases, and 5 bases lay outside the gene matches. Germline values: CDR1 SGDLS, CDR2 YYNGEE. This CDR3 is 14 amino acids long. The CDR3 sequence: CASSADRTDTEAFF. DNA for the CDR3: TGTGCCAGCAGCGCGGACAGGACGGACACTGAAGCTTTCTTT.

J is TRBJ1-5 and V is TRBV7-6; D remains ambiguous. Germline CDR1 and CDR2: SGHVS and FNYEAQ. CDR3 length: 13 residues. V lost 5 bases, J lost 7 bases, and 12 bases lay in between. CDR3 sequence (DNA): TGTGCCAGCAGCCTCAACGCGAAGCAGCCCCAGCATTTT. Its translation is CASSLNAKQPQHF. Variable domain in full (rest from reference TRBV7-6 and TRBJ1-5): GAGVSQSPRYKVTKRGQDVALRCDPISGHVSLYWYRQALGQGPEFLTYFNYEAQQDKSGLPNDRFSAERPEGSISTLTIQRTEQRDSAMYRCASSLNAKQPQHFGDGTRLSIL.

The chain has TRBV7-8 and TRBJ2-4; D might be TRBD1 (5 bases). This CDR3 region has 14 residues. Germline-derived CDR1 and CDR2 are SGHVS and FQNEAQ. V was pared by 1 base and J by 3 bases, with 7 bases between. CDR3 in amino acids: CASSLGQIKNIQYF. The CDR3 coding sequence is TGTGCCAGCAGCTTAGGACAGATCAAAAACATTCAGTACTTC.

The chain links TRBV10-1 to TRBJ1-5, with D uncertain. Germline assignment: CDR1 WNHNN and CDR2 SYGVQD (reference sequence). The CDR3 is made up of 14 amino acids. V lost 6 bases and J lost 5, with 14 bases in between. The CDR3 loop is CASRRQVGHQPQHF. In nucleotides, the CDR3 is TGCGCCAGCAGACGGCAGGTCGGCCATCAGCCCCAGCATTTT.

This clone was seen repeatedly, ten times or more. This CDR3 reads CASSGRQVRNEQFF. In nucleotides, the CDR3 is TGTGCCAGCAGCGGGAGACAGGTGAGAAATGAGCAGTTCTTC. The chain uses TRBV7-9 and TRBJ2-1, with D perhaps matching TRBD1 (6 bases). Germline CDR1 reads SEHNR; CDR2 reads FQNEAQ (reference sequence). Trimming cost V 5 bases and J 7 bases, with 15 bases left between them. The CDR3 extends over 14 amino acids.

The rearrangement uses TRBV15 and TRBJ2-1; D remains unclear. V lost 5 bases and J 4 bases, leaving 9 bases between the germline ends. Germline values: CDR1 LNHNV, CDR2 YYDKDF (reference sequence). The CDR3 extends over 13 amino acids. The CDR3 nucleotides are TGTGCCACCAGCGGCGACTCGTACAATGAGCAGTTCTTC. It yields the protein CATSGDSYNEQFF.

This chain uses TRBV5-1 with TRBJ2-1, with 7 bases that match TRBD1. Germline V CDR1 and CDR2: SGHRS, YFSETQ. J gave up 10 bases and V 1 base, and 8 bases lay outside the gene matches. This CDR3 is 14 amino acids long. This chain's CDR3 is CASSLFDREGEQFF. CDR3 nucleotide sequence: TGCGCCAGCAGCTTGTTTGACAGGGAAGGGGAGCAGTTCTTC.

The rearrangement links TRBV28 to TRBJ1-1, with D possibly matching TRBD1 (6 bases). Germline CDR1 is MDHEN and CDR2 is SYDVKM. The CDR3 has 15 residues. The V gene lost 5 bases and the J gene lost 7 bases, with 20 bases spanning the gap. CDR3 nucleotide sequence: TGTGCCAGCAGTGTACCCGCACCAGGGGTCCGTGAAGCTTTCTTT. Translation gives CASSVPAPGVREAFF.

J is TRBJ1-3 and V is TRBV28; D remains ambiguous. Trimming took 3 bases from V and 0 from J, leaving 6 bases between them. Germline assignment: CDR1 MDHEN and CDR2 SYDVKM. The CDR3 length is 14 residues. Here the CDR3 DNA reads TGTGCCAGCAGTTTGGCGGGCTCTGGAAACACCATATATTTT. It yields the protein CASSLAGSGNTIYF.

The rearrangement joins TRBV29-1 to TRBJ2-7; D is possibly TRBD1 (6 bases). Trimming removed 6 bases from V and 0 bases from J, with 15 bases in between. CDR1 and CDR2 from the germline V gene are SQVTM and ANQGSEA. There are 14 residues in the CDR3. This CDR3 reads CSVLTGAHSYEQYF. The CDR3 nucleotides are TGCAGCGTCCTGACAGGCGCCCACTCCTACGAGCAGTACTTC.

V is TRBV2 and J is TRBJ2-2, with 9 nucleotides matching TRBD1. With V trimmed by 2 bases and J by 5 bases, 3 bases remained unmatched. The CDR3 covers 15 residues. Germline CDR1 is SNHLY and CDR2 is FYNNEI. The CDR3 protein is CASSERTGVTGELFF. The CDR3 coding sequence is TGTGCCAGCAGTGAAAGGACAGGGGTTACCGGGGAGCTGTTTTTT. The entire variable domain, with the rest obtained from reference TRBV2 and TRBJ2-2, is as follows: EPEVTQTPSHQVTQMGQEVILRCVPISNHLYFYWYRQILGQKVEFLVSFYNNEISEKSEIFDDQFSVERPDGSNFTLKIRSTKLEDSAMYFCASSERTGVTGELFFGEGSRLTVL.

The chain uses TRBV5-8 and TRBJ2-7; TRBD1 matches at 9 bases. CDR1 is SGHTS, CDR2 YDEGEE, per germline. The CDR3 covers 15 residues. Germline trimming cut 7 bases from V and 7 bases from J; bases unmatched to any gene: 15. The CDR3 here is CASAVTRTGAGEQYF. The CDR3 coding sequence is TGTGCCAGCGCCGTGACCCGGACAGGGGCAGGGGAGCAGTACTTC. The full variable domain, in which reference TRBV5-8 and TRBJ2-7 provide the parts outside the CDR3, is EAGVTQSPTHLIKTRGQQATLRCSPISGHTSVYWYQQALGLGLQFLLWYDEGEERNRGNFPPRFSGRQFPNYSSELNVNALELEDSALYLCASAVTRTGAGEQYFGPGTRLTVT.

To note about this clone: The sample carries other DNA sequences with the same CDR3. The gene calls are TRBV27 and TRBJ1-4; D uncertain. Trimming removed 2 bases at V and 10 bases at J, with 11 bases between. The CDR3 consists of 13 residues. Germline CDR1 reads MNHEY; CDR2 reads SMNVEV (reference sequence). CDR3 in amino acids: CASSLGRAAKLFF. CDR3 sequence (DNA): TGTGCCAGCAGTTTAGGGAGAGCAGCAAAACTGTTTTTT.

The chain is built from TRBV6-5 and TRBJ2-1; 8 bases align to TRBD2. The germline V gene encodes CDR1 MNHEY and CDR2 SVGAGI. The CDR3 runs 15 residues. V trimming: 5 bases; J trimming: 0 bases; junction bases outside the gene matches: 3. CDR3 amino acids: CASSVSGSSYNEQFF. DNA of the CDR3: TGTGCCAGCAGTGTCAGCGGGAGCTCCTACAATGAGCAGTTCTTC.

This clone has more than one count but fewer than ten. CDR3 sequence (DNA): TGTGCCAGCAGTGGGACAGGGGCTTTTGAAAAACTGTTTTTT. It codes for CASSGTGAFEKLFF. V and J are TRBV2 and TRBJ1-4, with 9 nucleotides matching TRBD1. Looked up from germline, CDR1 is SNHLY and CDR2 is FYNNEI. This CDR3 contains 14 residues. The V gene end was trimmed by 4 bases and the J gene end by 7 bases; junction bases not matched to a gene: 4.

The V call is TRBV5-8, the J call TRBJ2-7; 11 nucleotides line up with TRBD2. V lost 5 bases, J lost 6 bases, and 13 bases stayed unmatched. Germline V gives CDR1 SGHTS, CDR2 YDEGEE. This CDR3 is 16 amino acids long. The CDR3 region is CASRLLNSGGAGEQYF. The CDR3 DNA sequence: TGTGCCAGCAGACTACTTAATAGCGGGGGGGCCGGCGAGCAGTACTTC.

This sequence joins TRBV19 and TRBJ1-2, with 7 bases identical to TRBD1. The CDR3 extends over 15 amino acids. Per the germline V gene, CDR1 is LNHDA and CDR2 is SQIVND (reference sequence). V dropped 2 bases and J dropped 6; count of bases not matched to a gene: 9. For the CDR3, the DNA is TGTGCCAGTAGTATAAGTGGGACAGCTAAGCATGGCTACACCTTC. This codes for CASSISGTAKHGYTF.

Many counts were recorded for this clone. The chain has TRBV7-9 and TRBJ1-5, with D unclear. This CDR3 spans 16 amino acids. Germline-derived CDR1 and CDR2 are SEHNR and FQNEAQ (reference sequence). The germline V and J ends were trimmed by 4 bases and 5 bases, with 18 bases remaining between them. CDR3 protein: CASSSSDSGSYQPQHF. The CDR3 nucleotides are TGTGCCAGCAGCTCCAGTGATTCGGGAAGTTATCAGCCCCAGCATTTT.

V usage is TRBV7-8 and J usage is TRBJ2-3; D unresolved. Trimming shortened V by 4 bases and J by 3 bases, and 8 bases separated the two germline ends. This CDR3 is built from 13 residues. Germline CDR1 and CDR2: SGHVS and FQNEAQ. CDR3 nucleotides: TGTGCCAGCAGCTCAATCCTAACAGATACGCAGTATTTT. Its translation is CASSSILTDTQYF.

The V gene is TRBV11-2, the J gene TRBJ1-5; a possible D gene is TRBD1 (6 bases). Germline V lookup: CDR1 SGHAT, CDR2 FQNNGV. This CDR3 spans 18 amino acids. The V end lost 3 bases, the J end lost 4 bases, and 22 bases lay between the germline ends. The CDR3 DNA reads TGTGCCAGCAGCTTGACCCCCCGGACAGATGACACGAATCAGCCCCAGCATTTT. Translation: CASSLTPRTDDTNQPQHF.

This sequence joins TRBV29-1 and TRBJ1-2; D not certain. CDR1 is SQVTM, CDR2 ANQGSEA, per germline. V was pared by 7 bases and J by 1 base, with 10 bases between. The CDR3 extends over 12 amino acids. The CDR3 bases are TGCAGCGCCTTCTCCTATAACTATGGCTACACCTTC. Translated, it gives CSAFSYNYGYTF.

On this clone itself: One end of the junction does not line up with germline, which may come from a read error. The rearrangement links TRBV27 to TRBJ2-3; the match to TRBD2 covers 8 bases. The CDR3 sequence is 14 residues long. The V gene's germline CDR1 is MNHEY and CDR2 SMNVEV (reference sequence). The CDR3 region has the DNA TGTGCCAGCACTTTAGCGGGGCTCACAGATACGCAGTATTTT. This translates into CASTLAGLTDTQYF.

This chain uses TRBV7-9 with TRBJ2-5, with 8 bases fitting TRBD1. The J segment lost 5 bases and the V segment lost 3 bases, leaving 5 bases of the junction unmatched. In germline, CDR1 is SEHNR, CDR2 FQNEAQ (reference sequence). The CDR3 is 14 amino acids. The CDR3 spells CASSLRTGSETQYF. The CDR3 region has the DNA TGTGCCAGCAGCTTGCGGACAGGGAGTGAGACCCAGTACTTC.

The count of this clone is one. The chain recombines TRBV27 with TRBJ2-5; 7 bases are a match to TRBD2. The CDR3 runs 17 residues. V shed 3 bases, J shed 1 base, and the junction held 11 bases outside the gene matches. Germline CDR1 reads MNHEY; CDR2 reads SMNVEV (reference sequence). Here the CDR3 DNA reads TGTGCCAGCAGTTTGTATTGGCAGGGCGGGGGCCAAGAGACCCAGTACTTC. As protein: CASSLYWQGGGQETQYF.

This clone was seen just once. This chain links TRBV5-1 with TRBJ1-4, with D maybe TRBD1 (5 bases). This CDR3 has 14 amino acids. Trimming took 4 bases from V and 8 from J, leaving 15 bases between them. Germline CDR1 SGHRS, CDR2 YFSETQ. The chain's CDR3 is CASSTMGGREKLFF. DNA for the CDR3: TGCGCCAGCAGCACGATGGGGGGAAGGGAAAAACTGTTTTTT.

The rearrangement uses TRBV19 and TRBJ1-1, with 10 bases lining up with TRBD1. CDR1 and CDR2 from the germline V gene are LNHDA and SQIVND (reference sequence). With 6 bases clipped from V and 5 bases from J, the junction kept 9 bases outside the gene matches. CDR3 length: 15 residues. CDR3 amino acids: CASRAPGDRGTEAFF. CDR3 coding DNA: TGTGCCAGTAGGGCCCCGGGGGACAGGGGTACTGAAGCTTTCTTT. The variable domain in full, with the rest retrieved from reference TRBV19 and TRBJ1-1, is DGGITQSPKYLFRKEGQNVTLSCEQNLNHDAMYWYRQDPGQGLRLIYYSQIVNDFQKGDIAEGYSVSREKKESFPLTVTSAQKNPTAFYLCASRAPGDRGTEAFFGQGTRLTVV.